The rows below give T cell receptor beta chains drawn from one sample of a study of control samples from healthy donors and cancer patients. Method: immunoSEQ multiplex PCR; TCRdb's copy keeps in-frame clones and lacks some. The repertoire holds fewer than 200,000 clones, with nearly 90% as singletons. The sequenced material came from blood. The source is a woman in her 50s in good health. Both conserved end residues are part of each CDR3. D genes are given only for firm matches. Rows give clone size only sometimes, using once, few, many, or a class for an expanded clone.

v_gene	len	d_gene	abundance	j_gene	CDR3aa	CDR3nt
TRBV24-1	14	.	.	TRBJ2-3	CATSDWDNADTQYF	TGTGCCACCAGTGACTGGGACAACGCCGATACGCAGTATTTT
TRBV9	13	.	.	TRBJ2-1	CASSVLAKDRQFF	TGTGCCAGCAGCGTACTAGCTAAAGATAGGCAGTTCTTC
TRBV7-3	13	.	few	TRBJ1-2	CASSPSPGVGYTF	TGTGCCAGCAGTCCCAGCCCGGGGGTAGGCTACACCTTC
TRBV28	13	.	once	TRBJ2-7	CASTGSSRGEQYF	TGTGCCAGCACAGGCTCCTCACGGGGTGAGCAGTACTTC
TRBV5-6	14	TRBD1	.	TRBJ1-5	CASSSTGGNQPQHF	TGTGCCAGCAGCTCGACAGGGGGCAATCAGCCCCAGCATTTT
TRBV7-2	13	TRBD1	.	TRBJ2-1	CASRLTGGREQFF	TGTGCCAGCAGGCTAACAGGGGGCCGGGAGCAGTTCTTC
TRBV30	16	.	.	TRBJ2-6	CAWRFGGNSGANVLTF	TGTGCCTGGAGATTCGGGGGAAACTCTGGGGCCAACGTCCTGACTTTC
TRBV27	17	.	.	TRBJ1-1	CASSFAQPRGLNTEAFF	TGTGCCAGCAGTTTTGCCCAACCTCGGGGGCTGAACACTGAAGCTTTCTTT
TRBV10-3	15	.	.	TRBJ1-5	CAISESGNSNQPQHF	TGTGCCATCAGTGAGTCAGGAAATAGCAATCAGCCCCAGCATTTT
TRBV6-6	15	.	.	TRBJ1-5	CATHRGDYSNQPQHF	TGTGCCACCCATCGGGGGGATTATAGCAATCAGCCCCAGCATTTT
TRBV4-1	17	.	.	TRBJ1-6	CASSQGSPGSYNSPLHF	TGCGCCAGCAGCCAGGGTTCTCCGGGCTCCTATAATTCACCCCTCCACTTT
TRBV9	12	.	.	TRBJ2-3	CASSVVRDTQYF	TGTGCCAGCAGCGTAGTAAGAGATACGCAGTATTTT
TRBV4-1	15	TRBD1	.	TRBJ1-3	CASSQPQGAGNTIYF	TGCGCCAGCAGCCAACCTCAGGGGGCAGGAAACACCATATATTTT